Included here is one TCR beta chain sequence, with context. Its antigen is currently unknown. The read finishes 3 residues shy of the CDR3 end, and the germline J gene is used to complete it. The V gene end was trimmed by 5 bases and the J gene end by 1 base; junction bases not matched to a gene: 8. Germline V gives CDR1 LNHDA, CDR2 SQIVND (reference sequence). CDR3 length equals 17 residues. The sample originates from a study of T cells in women clearing cervical HPV infection. Study-wide results and limits: TRBV6-7 relative abundance averaged roughly 0.099% in cases and 0.15% to 0.2% in controls.

immunoSEQ multiplex PCR used an average of roughly 1,100 ng genomic DNA. Only in-frame clones appear in the TCRdb table, and some are missing; sequencing was by immunoSEQ multiplex PCR. The sample's table shows roughly 22,000 clones. The chain carries TRBV19 and TRBJ2-7; 13 nucleotides line up with TRBD2. The source of this sequence is a woman aged 18 to 75 with a cervical HPV16 infection that either progressed to CIN3+ or cleared (not recorded which). The specimen was blood buffy coat. CDR3 region: CASSPRTSGSKSYEQYF. CDR3 bases read: TGTGCCAGTAGTCCTCGGACTAGCGGGAGCAAATCCTACGAG.